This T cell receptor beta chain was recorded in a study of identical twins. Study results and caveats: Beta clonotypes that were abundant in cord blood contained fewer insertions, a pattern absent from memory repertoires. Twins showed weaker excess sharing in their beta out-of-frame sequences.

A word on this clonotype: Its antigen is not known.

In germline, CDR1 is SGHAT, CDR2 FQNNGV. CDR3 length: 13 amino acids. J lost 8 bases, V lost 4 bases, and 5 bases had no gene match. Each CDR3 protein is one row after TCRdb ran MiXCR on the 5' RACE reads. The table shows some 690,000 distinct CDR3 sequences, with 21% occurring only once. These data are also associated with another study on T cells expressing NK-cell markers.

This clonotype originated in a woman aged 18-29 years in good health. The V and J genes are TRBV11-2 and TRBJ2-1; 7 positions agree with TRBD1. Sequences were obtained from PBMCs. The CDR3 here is CASSSTGAHEQFF. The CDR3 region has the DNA TGTGCCAGCAGCTCAACAGGGGCCCATGAGCAGTTCTTC.